This T cell receptor beta chain was retrieved from a study of blood T cells in healthy people across ages. Germline CDR1 reads SEHNR; CDR2 reads FQNEAQ (reference sequence). This CDR3 has 13 residues. V dropped 5 bases and J dropped 3 bases, with 5 bases sitting between them. Study conclusions and caveats: Diversity estimates from one million T cells were considered underestimates. Comparison with aged donors showed that long-lived donors had more naive CD4+ cells and higher diversity.

The second PCR ran about 7 to 12 cycles with a sample-barcoded 5' primer and J-beta primers. Tagging of each cDNA molecule was performed by a template-switch adaptor with 12 random nucleotides. The yield of each sample was at least 2.5 million CDR3-containing paired-end reads. One entry per CDR3 protein, called by TCRdb with MiXCR from the 5' RACE reads. Of about 1,400,000 distinct CDR3 sequences in the sample, 55% to 75% were seen once. About this clonotype: Its specificity is not known.

This TCR was recovered from a man younger than 35 in good health. V and J are TRBV7-9 and TRBJ2-6; D unresolved. The sequencing sample was made of blood. The CDR3 protein is CASSAIGANVLTF. The CDR3 nucleotides are TGTGCCAGCAGCGCAATTGGGGCCAACGTCCTGACTTTC.